The TCR beta chain under discussion was sequenced for a study of T cell changes during pregnancy in multiple sclerosis. Assay: immunoSEQ multiplex PCR; the TCRdb copy retains only in-frame clones and omits some. The data contain some 76,000 clones, about nine tenths of them seen just once; the ten biggest clones take up about 0.3%. The CDR3 runs 14 residues. CDR1 SNHLY and CDR2 FYNNEI come from the germline V gene. The V end lost 5 bases, the J end lost 8 bases, and 15 bases lay between the germline ends. The rearrangement uses TRBV2 and TRBJ1-4; D gene ambiguous. The TCR comes from a female donor with multiple sclerosis, enrolled in a pregnancy study. Sequenced here: CD4+ T cells from peripheral blood mononuclear cells, sampled after pregnancy. This CDR3 reads CASSFIAGEEKLFF. The CDR3 coding sequence is TGTGCCAGCAGTTTCATAGCGGGCGAGGAAAAACTGTTTTTT.